What follows is one T cell receptor (beta chain) and its context. The antigen is unknown. Germline values: CDR1 MNHNY, CDR2 SVGAGI (reference sequence). V was clipped by 7 bases and J by 1 base, with 16 bases between them. The CDR3 runs to 15 residues. This sample was taken from a study of T cell responses to AZD1222 COVID-19 vaccine. Study at large: Pooled samples include second doses given at about 4 or 12 weeks.

TCRdb's copy holds only in-frame clones and misses some; the assay was immunoSEQ multiplex PCR. The sample carries 95,000 to 150,000 clones, 86% recorded once. Study results and limitations: Regions 160-218 and 743-854 held dominance among vaccine-associated CD4 TCRs, which spanned spike. Reportedly, nearly half of unique spike TCRs recognized epitopes outside B.1.351/B.1.1.7 mutations. Baseline serology detected seropositivity in only a handful of AZD1222 recipients.

The V and J genes are TRBV6-6 and TRBJ1-1; maybe TRBD1 (5 bases). The input for sequencing was peripheral blood, taken on day 0 of AZD1222 vaccination. This clonotype was sampled from an adult in good health. Written as DNA, the CDR3 is TGTGCCAGCAAACCCCCCAAGGGGAGGAACACTGAAGCTTTCTTT. Residues: CASKPPKGRNTEAFF.